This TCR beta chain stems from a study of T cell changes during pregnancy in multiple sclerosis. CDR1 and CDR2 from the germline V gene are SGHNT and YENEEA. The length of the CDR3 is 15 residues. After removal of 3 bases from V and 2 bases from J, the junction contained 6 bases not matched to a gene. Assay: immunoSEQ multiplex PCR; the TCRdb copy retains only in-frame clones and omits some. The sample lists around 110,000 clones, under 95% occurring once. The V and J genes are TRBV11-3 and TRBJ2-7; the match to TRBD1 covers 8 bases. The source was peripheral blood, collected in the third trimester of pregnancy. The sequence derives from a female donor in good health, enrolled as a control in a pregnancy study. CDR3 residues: CASSFRTGSTYEQYF. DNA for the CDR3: TGTGCCAGCAGCTTCAGGACAGGGTCCACCTACGAGCAGTACTTC.